This TCR beta chain stems from a study of T-cell memory formation after mild COVID-19. 5'RACE primed from the constant segment yielded TCR alpha and TCR beta cDNA libraries bearing sample barcodes and UMIs. TCRdb passed the 5' RACE reads through MiXCR, listing each CDR3 protein once. The repertoire includes under 400,000 distinct CDR3 sequences, under 25% of them detected once, and around 12% sits in the top ten. CDR3 length: 12 residues. The V end was cut by 4 bases, the J end by 7 bases, with 10 bases between. The chain joins TRBV12-3 or TRBV12-4 to TRBJ2-5; D unclear. The sequenced sample consisted of PBMCs or a T cell subset sorted from them (not recorded which). The TCR sequence derives from an adult woman who had mild COVID-19 (a few samples of this study predate the infection). Cell type and time point are not known. The CDR3 nucleotides are TGTGCCAGCAGTTCAGGCGGAGTGACCCAGTACTTC. This gives the protein CASSSGGVTQYF.